This T cell receptor (beta chain) was found in a study of blood T cell repertoires in COVID-19. The germline gives CDR1 LNHNV, CDR2 YYDKDF (reference sequence). J gave up 2 bases and V 1 base, and 5 bases lay outside the gene matches. The CDR3 runs to 17 residues. Per the authors' pipeline: Cell counts per sample came from amplifying reference gene primers. Measured with immunoSEQ multiplex PCR; TCRdb has only the in-frame clones, and not every one. V and J calls and clone size are given by that table; D and trimming were obtained from the DNA. The top ten hold around a sixth of the sample, which has some 99,000 clones, roughly 80% seen once.

V usage is TRBV15 and J usage is TRBJ1-5, with 10 bases that match TRBD1. The origin of this receptor is a woman aged 60 to 75 with acute or convalescent COVID-19. The source material was peripheral blood. The CDR3 DNA follows: TGTGCCACCAGCAGAGGACAGGGGGCCGGGGGCAATCAGCCCCAGCATTTT. Translating gives CATSRGQGAGGNQPQHF.